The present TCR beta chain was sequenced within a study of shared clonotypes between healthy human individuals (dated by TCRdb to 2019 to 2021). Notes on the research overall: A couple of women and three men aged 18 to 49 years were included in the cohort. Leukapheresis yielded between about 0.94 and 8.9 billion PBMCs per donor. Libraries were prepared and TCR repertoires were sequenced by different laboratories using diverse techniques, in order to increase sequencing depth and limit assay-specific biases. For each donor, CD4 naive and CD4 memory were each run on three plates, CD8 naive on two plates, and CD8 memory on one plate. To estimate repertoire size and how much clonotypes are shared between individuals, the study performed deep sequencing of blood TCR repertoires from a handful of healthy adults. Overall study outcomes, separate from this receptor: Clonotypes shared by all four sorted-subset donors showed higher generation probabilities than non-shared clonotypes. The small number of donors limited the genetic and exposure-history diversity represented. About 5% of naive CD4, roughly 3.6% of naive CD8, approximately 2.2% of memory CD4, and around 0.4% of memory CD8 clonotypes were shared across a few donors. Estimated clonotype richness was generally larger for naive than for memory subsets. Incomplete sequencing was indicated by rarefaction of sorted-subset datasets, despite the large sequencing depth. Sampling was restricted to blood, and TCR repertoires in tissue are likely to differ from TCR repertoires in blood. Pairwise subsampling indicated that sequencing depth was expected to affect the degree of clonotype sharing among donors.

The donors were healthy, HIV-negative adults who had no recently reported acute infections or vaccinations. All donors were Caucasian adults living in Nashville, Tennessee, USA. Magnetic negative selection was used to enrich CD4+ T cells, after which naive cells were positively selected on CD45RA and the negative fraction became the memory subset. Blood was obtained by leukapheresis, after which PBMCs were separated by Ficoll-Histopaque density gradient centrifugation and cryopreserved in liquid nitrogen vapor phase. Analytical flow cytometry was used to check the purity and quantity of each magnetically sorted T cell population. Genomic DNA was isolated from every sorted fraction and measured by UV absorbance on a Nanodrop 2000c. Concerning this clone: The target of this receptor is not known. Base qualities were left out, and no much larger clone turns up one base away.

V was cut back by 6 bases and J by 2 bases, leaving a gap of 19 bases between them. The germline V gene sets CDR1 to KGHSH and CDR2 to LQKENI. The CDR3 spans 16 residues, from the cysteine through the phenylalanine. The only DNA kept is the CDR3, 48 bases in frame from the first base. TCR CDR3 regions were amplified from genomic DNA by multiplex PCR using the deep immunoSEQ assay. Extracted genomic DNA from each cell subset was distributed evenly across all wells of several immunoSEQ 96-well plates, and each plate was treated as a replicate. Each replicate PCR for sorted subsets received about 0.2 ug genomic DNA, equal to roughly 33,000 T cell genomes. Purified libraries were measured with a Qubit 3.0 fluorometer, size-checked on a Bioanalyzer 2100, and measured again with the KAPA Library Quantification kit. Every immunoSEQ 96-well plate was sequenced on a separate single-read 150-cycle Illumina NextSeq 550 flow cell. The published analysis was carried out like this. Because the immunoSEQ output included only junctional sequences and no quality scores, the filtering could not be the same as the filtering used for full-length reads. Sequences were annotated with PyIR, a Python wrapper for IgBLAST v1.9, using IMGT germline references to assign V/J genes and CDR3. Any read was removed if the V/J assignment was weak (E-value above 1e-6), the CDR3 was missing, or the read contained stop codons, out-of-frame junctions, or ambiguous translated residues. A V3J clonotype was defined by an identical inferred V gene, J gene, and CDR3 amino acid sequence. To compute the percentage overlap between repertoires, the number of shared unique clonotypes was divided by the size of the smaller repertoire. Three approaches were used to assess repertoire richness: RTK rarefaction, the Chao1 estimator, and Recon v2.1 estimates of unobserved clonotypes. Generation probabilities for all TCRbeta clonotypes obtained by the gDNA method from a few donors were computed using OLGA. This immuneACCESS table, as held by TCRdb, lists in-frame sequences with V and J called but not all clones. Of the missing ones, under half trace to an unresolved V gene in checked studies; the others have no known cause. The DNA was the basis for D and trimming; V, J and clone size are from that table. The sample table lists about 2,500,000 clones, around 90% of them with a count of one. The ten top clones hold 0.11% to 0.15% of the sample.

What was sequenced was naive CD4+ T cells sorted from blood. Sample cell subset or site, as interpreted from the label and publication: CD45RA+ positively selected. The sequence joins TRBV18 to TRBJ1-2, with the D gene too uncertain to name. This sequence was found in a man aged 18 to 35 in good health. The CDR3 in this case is CASSSSASTANYGYTF. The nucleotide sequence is TGTGCCAGCTCTTCTTCCGCCTCGACGGCGAACTATGGCTACACCTTC.